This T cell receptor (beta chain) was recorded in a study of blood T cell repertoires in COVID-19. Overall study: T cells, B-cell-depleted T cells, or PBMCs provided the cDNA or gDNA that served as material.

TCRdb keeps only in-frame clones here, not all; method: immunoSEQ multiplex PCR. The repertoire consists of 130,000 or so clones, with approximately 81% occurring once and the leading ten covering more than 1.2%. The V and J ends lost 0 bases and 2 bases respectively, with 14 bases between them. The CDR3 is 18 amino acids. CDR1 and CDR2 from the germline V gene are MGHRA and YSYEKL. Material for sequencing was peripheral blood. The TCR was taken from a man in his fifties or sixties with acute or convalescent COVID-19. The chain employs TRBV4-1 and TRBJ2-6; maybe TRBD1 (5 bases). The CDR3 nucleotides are TGCGCCAGCAGCCAAGAGGGCAGGGCGAATCCTGGGGCCAACGTCCTGACTTTC. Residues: CASSQEGRANPGANVLTF.